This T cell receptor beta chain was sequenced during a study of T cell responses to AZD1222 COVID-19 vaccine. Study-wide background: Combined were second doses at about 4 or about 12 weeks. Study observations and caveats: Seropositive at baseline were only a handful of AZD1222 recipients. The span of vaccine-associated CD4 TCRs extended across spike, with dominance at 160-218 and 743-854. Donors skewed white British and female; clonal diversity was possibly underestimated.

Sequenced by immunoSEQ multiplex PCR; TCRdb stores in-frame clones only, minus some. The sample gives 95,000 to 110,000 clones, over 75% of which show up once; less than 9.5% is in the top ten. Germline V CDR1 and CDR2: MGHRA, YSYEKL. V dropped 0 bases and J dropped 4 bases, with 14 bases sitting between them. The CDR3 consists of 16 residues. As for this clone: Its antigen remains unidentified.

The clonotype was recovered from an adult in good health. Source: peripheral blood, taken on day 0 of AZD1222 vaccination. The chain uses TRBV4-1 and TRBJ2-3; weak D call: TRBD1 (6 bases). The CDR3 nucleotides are TGCGCCAGCAGCCAAGATAAGGACAGAACTGCAGATACGCAGTATTTT. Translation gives CASSQDKDRTADTQYF.